The 21 T cell receptor beta chains presented below share a single source sample, sequenced in a study of T-cell reconstitution after alpha-beta-depleted transplantation in children (dated by TCRdb to 2015 to 2016). This specimen's treatment or condition label, per the study, means: allogeneic hematopoietic cell transplantation with graft depleted of TCRalphabeta T cells and CD19 B cells. The protocol used for the library was PCR. Instrument on record: Illumina HiSeq 2500. Molecular barcoding was employed in the preparation of TCR libraries, with unique molecular identifiers being used to normalize TCRbeta repertoire quantification. TCRdb handled the public reads itself, with Q25 trimming in fastp and clone calling in MiXCR, and kept productive beta chains. Each CDR3 protein appears once, grouped with its most common genes and DNA. This sample gives approximately 520,000 distinct CDR3 sequences in total; about an eighth of them show up just once. The top ten clonotypes cover 11% to 15% of the sample.

This specimen was PBMCs, mostly from graft donor cells, taken 180 days after TCRalphabeta/CD19-depleted stem cell transplant. The receptors originated from a female patient under 10 years old who had a stem cell transplant for aplastic anemia, so the T cells may come from the graft donor.

This clonotype appeared many times. The chain links TRBV5-1 to TRBJ2-3; no definite D call. CDR3 length equals 12 residues. The V gene's germline CDR1 is SGHRS and CDR2 YFSETQ. V lost 4 bases to trimming and J lost 5 bases, with 8 bases between them. The CDR3 DNA follows: TGCGCCAGCAGCGCATCTTTAGATACGCAGTATTTT. The encoded protein is CASSASLDTQYF.

This clonotype was recorded at least ten times. This chain links TRBV5-1 with TRBJ2-2; 10 bases agree with TRBD1. The CDR3 is 18 amino acids. In germline, CDR1 is SGHRS, CDR2 YFSETQ. The junction had 9 bases not matched to a gene; V was cut back by 0 bases and J by 4 bases. The CDR3 region is CASSLEGQGSPLTGELFF. CDR3 in DNA: TGCGCCAGCAGCTTGGAGGGACAGGGGTCGCCCCTCACCGGGGAGCTGTTTTTT.

This clonotype was detected a few times. V and J are TRBV13 and TRBJ2-7, with D possibly matching TRBD2 (6 bases). Germline assignment: CDR1 PRHDT and CDR2 FYEKMQ (reference sequence). V was clipped by 2 bases and J by 1 base, with 12 bases between them. The CDR3 spans 15 residues. Here the CDR3 DNA reads TGTGCCAGCAGCTTACTCCGGGCGGGGTCCTACGAGCAGTACGTC. It yields the protein CASSLLRAGSYEQYV.

This rearrangement joins TRBV6-1 to TRBJ2-7; 7 bases fit TRBD1. Germline trimming cut 5 bases from V and 2 bases from J; bases unmatched to any gene: 9. Germline assignment: CDR1 MNHNS and CDR2 SASEGT. This CDR3 region has 15 residues. The CDR3 bases are TGTGCCAGCAGTCTAGGGGGCAGGGGGACCTACGAGCAGTACTTC. Translated: CASSLGGRGTYEQYF.

The sample holds a few counts of this clonotype. V and J are TRBV28 and TRBJ1-5, with a weak D call TRBD1 (6 bases). The CDR3 has 14 residues. The V end lost 10 bases, the J end lost 2 bases, and 15 bases lay between the germline ends. Looked up from germline, CDR1 is MDHEN and CDR2 is SYDVKM. The CDR3 DNA reads as TGTGCCACTTCGAGGGGGTATGGCAATCAGCCCCAGCATTTT. It translates to CATSRGYGNQPQHF.

This clonotype was seen more than once but under ten times. V and J are TRBV20-1 and TRBJ2-5; possibly TRBD2 for D (5 bases). Trimming took 3 bases from V and 9 from J, leaving 14 bases between them. Germline V gives CDR1 DFQATT, CDR2 SNEGSKA (reference sequence). This CDR3 has 12 amino acids. As DNA, the CDR3 is TGCAGTGCTAGTCACAGACCGGAGGCCCAGTACTTC. The encoded protein is CSASHRPEAQYF.

The rearrangement joins TRBV7-8 to TRBJ2-5; TRBD2 matches 14 bases. The CDR3 has 20 residues. V lost 1 base to trimming and J lost 4 bases; unmatched junction nucleotides: 14. Germline CDR1 is SGHVS and CDR2 is FQNEAQ. CDR3 in amino acids: CASSLGGGLAGAAELETQYF. The CDR3 region has the DNA TGTGCCAGCAGCTTAGGGGGGGGACTAGCGGGGGCTGCCGAGCTAGAGACCCAGTACTTC.

This clonotype was picked up a small number of times. The chain is built from TRBV28 and TRBJ2-7; D might be TRBD1 (5 bases). V was cut by 5 bases and J by 3 bases, with 8 bases left in between. This CDR3 is built from 12 residues. CDR1 is MDHEN, CDR2 SYDVKM, per germline. This CDR3 is CASSTRVYEQYF. DNA for the CDR3: TGTGCCAGCAGTACCAGGGTCTACGAGCAGTACTTC. The full variable domain, rest sourced from reference TRBV28 and TRBJ2-7, is DVKVTQSSRYLVKRTGEKVFLECVQDMDHENMFWYRQDPGLGLRLIYFSYDVKMKEKGDIPEGYSVSREKKERFSLILESASTNQTSMYLCASSTRVYEQYFGPGTRLTVT.

V usage is TRBV7-2 and J usage is TRBJ2-7, with 8 bases that match TRBD2. Germline values: CDR1 SGHTA, CDR2 FQGNSA. V lost 1 base to trimming and J lost 2 bases; unmatched junction nucleotides: 1. The CDR3 length is 14 residues. The CDR3 reads CASSLEGLAYEQYF. The CDR3 DNA is TGTGCCAGCAGCTTAGAGGGACTAGCCTACGAGCAGTACTTC.

About this clonotype itself: This clone may be a read error of a much larger clone one base away. J is TRBJ2-6 and V is TRBV5-1; tentative D call: TRBD1 (6 bases). The germline V gene has CDR1 SGHRS and CDR2 YFSETQ. CDR3 length equals 15 residues. Trimming removed 0 bases from V and 3 bases from J, with 7 bases in between. The CDR3 region is CASSLAGDGANVLTF. The CDR3 DNA sequence: TGCGCCAGCAGCTTGGCAGGGGATGGGGCCAACGTCCTGACTTTC.

This clonotype was picked up a small number of times. The chain uses TRBV6-5 and TRBJ2-1; D not resolved. The CDR3 contains 16 residues. Looked up from germline, CDR1 is MNHEY and CDR2 is SVGAGI. V gave up 1 base and J gave up 4 bases, with 14 bases separating them. In DNA, the CDR3 is TGTGCCAGCAGTTACTGGGATCCTAGAAATTACAATGAGCAGTTCTTC. It codes for CASSYWDPRNYNEQFF.

This clonotype was counted only a few times. The gene calls are TRBV28 and TRBJ1-6, with D possibly being TRBD1 (5 bases). Germline V gives CDR1 MDHEN, CDR2 SYDVKM. The CDR3 is made up of 16 amino acids. Trimming took 8 bases from V and 11 from J, leaving 25 bases between them. The CDR3 reads CASLYRGNRPLAPLHF. CDR3 sequence (DNA): TGTGCCAGCTTGTATCGGGGGAACAGGCCCTTGGCACCCCTCCACTTT.

The V call is TRBV19, the J call TRBJ1-2, with D possibly TRBD1 on 5 matching bases. CDR1 LNHDA and CDR2 SQIVND come from the germline V gene (reference sequence). The CDR3 is made up of 16 amino acids. V lost 4 bases and J 5 bases, leaving 20 bases between the germline ends. This chain's CDR3 is CASSNTPTAIPYGYTF. Here the CDR3 DNA reads TGTGCCAGTAGTAACACCCCGACAGCAATCCCGTATGGCTACACCTTC.

At least ten counts were recorded for this clonotype. This rearrangement joins TRBV6-1 to TRBJ2-7; D remains ambiguous. The V end was cut by 4 bases, the J end by 1 base, with 17 bases between. Germline CDR1 and CDR2: MNHNS and SASEGT. The CDR3 is made up of 16 amino acids. The CDR3 DNA is TGTGCCAGCAGTGTTGATAGGTCAAGCACATCCTACGAGCAGTACTTC. Residues: CASSVDRSSTSYEQYF.

The V call is TRBV12-3 or TRBV12-4, the J call TRBJ1-2; D gene unclear. Trimming cost V 6 bases and J 1 base, with 15 bases left between them. The CDR3 extends over 15 amino acids. CDR3 in amino acids: CASSSNSGLNYGYTF. The CDR3 DNA reads as TGTGCCAGCAGCTCGAACTCCGGACTTAACTATGGCTACACCTTC.

The rearrangement uses TRBV5-1 and TRBJ2-7; 9 nucleotides match TRBD1. The trim removed 7 bases at V and 4 bases at J, leaving 12 bases unmatched. The V gene's germline CDR1 is SGHRS and CDR2 YFSETQ. The CDR3 is made up of 15 amino acids. The CDR3 DNA sequence: TGCGCCAGCGGGAAAGGACAGGGGAAGGGTTACGAGCAGTACTTC. It is translated as CASGKGQGKGYEQYF. Complete variable domain (other parts from reference TRBV5-1 and TRBJ2-7): KAGVTQTPRYLIKTRGQQVTLSCSPISGHRSVSWYQQTPGQGLQFLFEYFSETQRNKGNFPGRFSGRQFSNSRSEMNVSTLELGDSALYLCASGKGQGKGYEQYFGPGTRLTVT.

The rearrangement links TRBV20-1 to TRBJ2-5; no firm D call. CDR3 size: 11 residues. The ends were cut back, 6 bases at V and 5 bases at J, with 10 bases in the middle. Germline V gives CDR1 DFQATT, CDR2 SNEGSKA (reference sequence). The CDR3 is CSAYAPETQYF. The CDR3 DNA follows: TGCAGTGCGTATGCTCCGGAGACCCAGTACTTC.

V usage is TRBV20-1 and J usage is TRBJ2-1; no reliable D call. CDR1 is DFQATT and CDR2 is SNEGSKA in the germline V gene (reference sequence). The CDR3 is made up of 13 amino acids. With 5 bases removed from V and 10 bases from J, the gap between germline ends came to 18 bases. CDR3 region: CSAADDLGKEQFF. The DNA of the CDR3 is TGCAGTGCTGCTGATGATTTAGGGAAAGAGCAGTTCTTC.

This clonotype came up many times. V and J are TRBV5-6 and TRBJ2-6; D unclear. V dropped 6 bases and J dropped 1 base, with 8 bases sitting between them. CDR3 length: 14 amino acids. From germline, CDR1 is SGHDT and CDR2 YYEEEE. In DNA form, the CDR3 reads TGTGCCAGCACCTCCACATCTGGGGCCAACGTCCTGACTTTC. This sequence encodes CASTSTSGANVLTF.

The chain combines TRBV7-9 with TRBJ2-5, with no clear D. The CDR3 covers 14 residues. V shed 5 bases and J shed 3 bases, with 13 bases lying between them. The germline gives CDR1 SEHNR, CDR2 FQNEAQ (reference sequence). The CDR3 sequence: CASSLLGLEETQYF. CDR3 DNA: TGTGCCAGCAGCCTCCTGGGCTTGGAAGAGACCCAGTACTTC.

This chain joins TRBV7-2 and TRBJ2-1, with 8 bases identical to TRBD2. This CDR3 is 18 amino acids long. The V segment lost 0 bases and the J segment 1 base; nucleotides outside the gene matches: 8. Germline assignment: CDR1 SGHTA and CDR2 FQGNSA. The DNA for the CDR3 is TGTGCCAGCAGCTTAGCTTCACTAGCGGCCGCTTCCTACAATGAGCAGTTCTTC. Residues: CASSLASLAAASYNEQFF. Full variable domain (rest looked up from reference TRBV7-2 and TRBJ2-1): GAGVSQSPSNKVTEKGKDVELRCDPISGHTALYWYRQSLGQGLEFLIYFQGNSAPDKSGLPSDRFSAERTGGSVSTLTIQRTQQEDSAVYLCASSLASLAAASYNEQFFGPGTRLTVL.